This is a list of T cell receptor beta chains from one sample in a study of control samples from healthy donors and cancer patients. The assay was immunoSEQ multiplex PCR, and TCRdb's table has in-frame clones only and misses some. The sample records 65,000 to 100,000 clones, 90% to 95% being singletons. Material: blood. Every receptor here comes from a man in his fifties in good health. Each CDR3 is given with its conserved first and last residue. The D gene is left open where the match is weak. Some rows have no size entry. The others give once, few or many, or a class for an expanded clone.

clone size: .
V gene: TRBV2
D gene: .
J gene: TRBJ1-2
CDR3 DNA: TGTGCCATCCGGACTGACAACTATGGCTACACCTTC
CDR3 protein: CAIRTDNYGYTF

clone size: once
V gene: TRBV19
D gene: .
J gene: TRBJ1-1
CDR3 DNA: TGTGCCAGTAGGGCCCAGGACAGCGAGGGGACTGAAGCTTTCTTT
CDR3 protein: CASRAQDSEGTEAFF

clone size: .
V gene: TRBV11-2
D gene: .
J gene: TRBJ1-4
CDR3 DNA: TGTGCCAGCAGCTCCCTAGGGCCTCAAGGGGAAAAACTGTTTTTT
CDR3 protein: CASSSLGPQGEKLFF

clone size: .
V gene: TRBV19
D gene: .
J gene: TRBJ1-2
CDR3 DNA: TGTGCCAGTAGTATATGGCGGGACGGCTACACCTTC
CDR3 protein: CASSIWRDGYTF

clone size: .
V gene: TRBV3-1/TRBV3-2
D gene: TRBD1
J gene: TRBJ1-2
CDR3 DNA: TGTGCCAGCAGCCCACCCGGGACAGGCCTCTATGGCTACACCTTC
CDR3 protein: CASSPPGTGLYGYTF

clone size: .
V gene: TRBV2
D gene: TRBD1
J gene: TRBJ1-4
CDR3 DNA: TGTGCCAGCAGTCTACCACAGGGGGACGGGGGAAAACTGTTTTTT
CDR3 protein: CASSLPQGDGGKLFF

clone size: .
V gene: TRBV7-9
D gene: .
J gene: TRBJ1-6
CDR3 DNA: TGTGCCAGCAGCTCTGACAGGAATTCACCCCTCCACTTT
CDR3 protein: CASSSDRNSPLHF

clone size: .
V gene: TRBV11-1
D gene: .
J gene: TRBJ1-1
CDR3 DNA: TGTGCCAGCAGCCCGGGACGGCGGAACACTGAAGCTTTCTTT
CDR3 protein: CASSPGRRNTEAFF

clone size: .
V gene: TRBV6-2/TRBV6-3
D gene: TRBD1
J gene: TRBJ2-7
CDR3 DNA: TGTGCCAGCAGTCAGCCCGGGACAGCTAACTCCTACGAGCAGTACTTC
CDR3 protein: CASSQPGTANSYEQYF

clone size: few
V gene: TRBV4-3
D gene: .
J gene: TRBJ1-5
CDR3 DNA: TGCGCCAGCAGCCAAGATCTCGGCCAGCCCCAGCATTTT
CDR3 protein: CASSQDLGQPQHF

clone size: .
V gene: TRBV7-9
D gene: .
J gene: TRBJ1-2
CDR3 DNA: TGTGCCAGCAGCTTAGACAGCCTCTATGGCTACACCTTC
CDR3 protein: CASSLDSLYGYTF

clone size: .
V gene: TRBV15
D gene: TRBD1
J gene: TRBJ1-5
CDR3 DNA: TGTGCCACCAGCAGGATGACAGGGGTGTTCGACAATCAGCCCCAGCATTTT
CDR3 protein: CATSRMTGVFDNQPQHF

clone size: .
V gene: TRBV7-9
D gene: TRBD1
J gene: TRBJ2-2
CDR3 DNA: TGTGCCAGCAGCTCCCGGGACAGTCCCGGGGAGCTGTTTTTT
CDR3 protein: CASSSRDSPGELFF

clone size: .
V gene: TRBV10-3
D gene: TRBD1
J gene: TRBJ1-1
CDR3 DNA: TGTGCCATCAGTTCGACAGGGCAGATGAACACTGAAGCTTTCTTT
CDR3 protein: CAISSTGQMNTEAFF

clone size: .
V gene: TRBV7-2
D gene: .
J gene: TRBJ1-3
CDR3 DNA: TGTGCCAGCAGCTTAGTTACAGGAGGAAACACCATATATTTT
CDR3 protein: CASSLVTGGNTIYF

clone size: .
V gene: TRBV5-6
D gene: TRBD1
J gene: TRBJ1-4
CDR3 DNA: TGTGCCAGCAGCATTGACCTAGGGGGCGCGAATGAAAAACTGTTTTTT
CDR3 protein: CASSIDLGGANEKLFF

clone size: once
V gene: TRBV6-6
D gene: TRBD2
J gene: TRBJ2-2
CDR3 DNA: TGTGCCAGCAGTTATAACCGAGCGGGAGCCGGGGAGCTGTTTTTT
CDR3 protein: CASSYNRAGAGELFF

clone size: .
V gene: TRBV5-6
D gene: .
J gene: TRBJ2-3
CDR3 DNA: TGTGCCAGCAGCTACCCCGGGTCAGATACGCAGTATTTT
CDR3 protein: CASSYPGSDTQYF

clone size: .
V gene: TRBV5-4
D gene: TRBD1
J gene: TRBJ1-2
CDR3 DNA: TGTGCCAGCAGCTGGGGACAGGGGGCGCGGAACTATGGCTACACCTTC
CDR3 protein: CASSWGQGARNYGYTF

clone size: .
V gene: TRBV11-2
D gene: .
J gene: TRBJ2-3
CDR3 DNA: TGTGCCAGCAGCTTAGACGCGGGGCCCACAGATACGCAGTATTTT
CDR3 protein: CASSLDAGPTDTQYF

clone size: .
V gene: TRBV24-1
D gene: TRBD1
J gene: TRBJ2-7
CDR3 DNA: TGTGCCACCAGTGATCCCGGGACAGGGCTATTAAGCTCCTACGAGCAGTACTTC
CDR3 protein: CATSDPGTGLLSSYEQYF

clone size: .
V gene: TRBV7-2
D gene: .
J gene: TRBJ1-5
CDR3 DNA: TGTGCCAGCAGCCTTCGGACAAGCAATCAGCCCCAGCATTTT
CDR3 protein: CASSLRTSNQPQHF

clone size: .
V gene: TRBV6-2/TRBV6-3
D gene: .
J gene: TRBJ2-2
CDR3 DNA: TGTGCCAGCAGTTACGGGGAGCCCACCGGGGAGCTGTTTTTT
CDR3 protein: CASSYGEPTGELFF

clone size: once
V gene: TRBV24-1
D gene: TRBD2
J gene: TRBJ2-4
CDR3 DNA: TGTGCCACCAGTGATGGAGCAGCGGGGAAAAACATTCAGTACTTC
CDR3 protein: CATSDGAAGKNIQYF

clone size: .
V gene: TRBV6-2/TRBV6-3
D gene: .
J gene: TRBJ1-1
CDR3 DNA: TGTGCCAGCAGTTACCCGGGGAGGAACACTGAAGCTTTCTTT
CDR3 protein: CASSYPGRNTEAFF

clone size: once
V gene: TRBV29-1
D gene: .
J gene: TRBJ1-1
CDR3 DNA: TGCAGCGGGGGAACAGGGCTTGAAGCTTTCTTT
CDR3 protein: CSGGTGLEAFF

clone size: .
V gene: TRBV5-4
D gene: .
J gene: TRBJ2-7
CDR3 DNA: TGTGCCAGCAGCTTTGGGGGGCGGGGGATAGAAGAGCAGTACTTC
CDR3 protein: CASSFGGRGIEEQYF

clone size: .
V gene: TRBV9
D gene: .
J gene: TRBJ2-1
CDR3 DNA: TGTGCCAGCAGCGTAAGAAGGGGAGGAGAGCAGTTCTTC
CDR3 protein: CASSVRRGGEQFF

clone size: .
V gene: TRBV27
D gene: .
J gene: TRBJ2-5
CDR3 DNA: TGTGCCAGCAGCCCCGAGTGGGGAGAGACCCAGTACTTC
CDR3 protein: CASSPEWGETQYF

clone size: .
V gene: TRBV25-1
D gene: TRBD1
J gene: TRBJ2-7
CDR3 DNA: TGTGCCAGCAGTATACCGGGACAGGTCGAGCAGTACTTC
CDR3 protein: CASSIPGQVEQYF

clone size: .
V gene: TRBV30
D gene: .
J gene: TRBJ1-1
CDR3 DNA: TGTGCCTGGAGACAATTCTGGGATAACACTGAAGCTTTCTTT
CDR3 protein: CAWRQFWDNTEAFF

clone size: .
V gene: TRBV7-9
D gene: TRBD1
J gene: TRBJ1-2
CDR3 DNA: TGTGCCAGCAGCTTAGGGGCGTCAGGGGGCTTAGGTGGCTACACCTTC
CDR3 protein: CASSLGASGGLGGYTF

clone size: .
V gene: TRBV2
D gene: .
J gene: TRBJ2-2
CDR3 DNA: TGTGCCAGCAGTGAACGGCAGCTGAACACCGGGGAGCTGTTTTTT
CDR3 protein: CASSERQLNTGELFF

clone size: .
V gene: TRBV7-9
D gene: TRBD1
J gene: TRBJ1-1
CDR3 DNA: TGTGCCAGCAGCTGGACAGGGACGATGAACACTGAAGCTTTCTTT
CDR3 protein: CASSWTGTMNTEAFF

clone size: .
V gene: TRBV19
D gene: .
J gene: TRBJ1-6
CDR3 DNA: TGTGCCAGTAGTAACTCGCAGGCCCGTAATTCACCCCTCCACTTT
CDR3 protein: CASSNSQARNSPLHF

clone size: .
V gene: TRBV5-1
D gene: .
J gene: TRBJ2-5
CDR3 DNA: TGCGCCAGCAGCTTGTTCGACCAAGAGACCCAGTACTTC
CDR3 protein: CASSLFDQETQYF

clone size: .
V gene: TRBV29-1
D gene: .
J gene: TRBJ1-2
CDR3 DNA: .
CDR3 protein: CSVGLGTGVRDTF

clone size: .
V gene: TRBV18
D gene: .
J gene: TRBJ1-2
CDR3 DNA: TGTGCCAGCACCGGGGGGCCCTATGGCTACACCTTC
CDR3 protein: CASTGGPYGYTF

clone size: few
V gene: TRBV24-1
D gene: .
J gene: TRBJ2-2
CDR3 DNA: TGTGCCACCAGTGGGGGACCCGGGGAGCTGTTTTTT
CDR3 protein: CATSGGPGELFF

clone size: .
V gene: TRBV11-2
D gene: TRBD1
J gene: TRBJ2-1
CDR3 DNA: TGTGCCAGCAGCTCCCGGGACAGGGGCTACAATGAGCAGTTCTTC
CDR3 protein: CASSSRDRGYNEQFF

clone size: once
V gene: TRBV19
D gene: .
J gene: TRBJ1-5
CDR3 DNA: TGTGCCAGTAGTGCAAACCTCAGGGGCGAATGGGGCAATCAGCCCCAGCATTTT
CDR3 protein: CASSANLRGEWGNQPQHF

clone size: .
V gene: TRBV29-1
D gene: .
J gene: TRBJ1-1
CDR3 DNA: TGCAGCGGTGGACACCTGAACACTGAAGCTTTCTTT
CDR3 protein: CSGGHLNTEAFF

clone size: .
V gene: TRBV19
D gene: .
J gene: TRBJ2-3
CDR3 DNA: TGTGCCAGTAGTATAGCCACAATAGGAGGCGATACGCAGTATTTT
CDR3 protein: CASSIATIGGDTQYF

clone size: .
V gene: TRBV19
D gene: .
J gene: TRBJ2-5
CDR3 DNA: TGTGCCAGTGGGGTCGGGGGAGAGACCCAGTACTTC
CDR3 protein: CASGVGGETQYF

clone size: .
V gene: TRBV7-2
D gene: TRBD1
J gene: TRBJ1-5
CDR3 DNA: TGTGCCAGCAGCCCCGGGACAGGACCTTATCAGCCCCAGCATTTT
CDR3 protein: CASSPGTGPYQPQHF

clone size: .
V gene: TRBV5-1
D gene: .
J gene: TRBJ2-2
CDR3 DNA: TGCGCCAGCAGCACAGCAAGGAACACCGGGGAGCTGTTTTTT
CDR3 protein: CASSTARNTGELFF

clone size: once
V gene: TRBV6-5
D gene: .
J gene: TRBJ1-3
CDR3 DNA: TGTGCCAGCAGTTGGGGAGGAACCATATATTTT
CDR3 protein: CASSWGGTIYF

clone size: .
V gene: TRBV11-3
D gene: .
J gene: TRBJ1-1
CDR3 DNA: TGTGCCAGCAGCTTGGGGAGGGACACTGAAGCTTTCTTT
CDR3 protein: CASSLGRDTEAFF

clone size: .
V gene: TRBV19
D gene: .
J gene: TRBJ2-2
CDR3 DNA: TGTGCCAGTAGTTTAGGGATCTTGAACACCGGGGAGCTGTTTTTT
CDR3 protein: CASSLGILNTGELFF